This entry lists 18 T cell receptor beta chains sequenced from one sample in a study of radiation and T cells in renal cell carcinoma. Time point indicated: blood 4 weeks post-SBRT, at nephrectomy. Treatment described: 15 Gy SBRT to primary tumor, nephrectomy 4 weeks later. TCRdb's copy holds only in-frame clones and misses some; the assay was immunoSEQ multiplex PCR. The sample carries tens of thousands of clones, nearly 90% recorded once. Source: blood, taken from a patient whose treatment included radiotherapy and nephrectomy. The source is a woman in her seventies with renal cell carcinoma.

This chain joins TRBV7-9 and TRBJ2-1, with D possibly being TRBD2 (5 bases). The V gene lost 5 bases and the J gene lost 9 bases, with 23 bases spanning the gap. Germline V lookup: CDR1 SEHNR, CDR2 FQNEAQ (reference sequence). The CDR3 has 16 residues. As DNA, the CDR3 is TGTGCCAGCAGCGGGGTGCCGGACTCTCTAACCGTTGAGCAGTTCTTC. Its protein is CASSGVPDSLTVEQFF.

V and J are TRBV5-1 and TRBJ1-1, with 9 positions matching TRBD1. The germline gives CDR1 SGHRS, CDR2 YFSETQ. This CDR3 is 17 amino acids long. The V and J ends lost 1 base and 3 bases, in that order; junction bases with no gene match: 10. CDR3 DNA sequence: TGCGCCAGCAGCTTGCCTAACAGGGGGCTGGCGGACACTGAAGCTTTCTTT. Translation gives CASSLPNRGLADTEAFF.

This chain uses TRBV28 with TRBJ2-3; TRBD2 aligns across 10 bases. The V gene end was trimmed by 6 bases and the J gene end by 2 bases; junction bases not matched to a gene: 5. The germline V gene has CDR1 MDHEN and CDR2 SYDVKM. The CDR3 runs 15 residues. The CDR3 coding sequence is TGTGCCAGCAGGAAGCGGGGGGGTATCACAGATACGCAGTATTTT. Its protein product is CASRKRGGITDTQYF.

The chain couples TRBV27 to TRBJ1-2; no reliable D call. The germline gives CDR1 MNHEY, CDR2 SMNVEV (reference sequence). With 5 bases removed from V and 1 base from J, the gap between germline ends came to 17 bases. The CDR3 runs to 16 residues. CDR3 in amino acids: CASSPTSFPGNYGYTF. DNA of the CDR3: TGTGCCAGCAGTCCTACCTCCTTTCCGGGTAACTATGGCTACACCTTC.

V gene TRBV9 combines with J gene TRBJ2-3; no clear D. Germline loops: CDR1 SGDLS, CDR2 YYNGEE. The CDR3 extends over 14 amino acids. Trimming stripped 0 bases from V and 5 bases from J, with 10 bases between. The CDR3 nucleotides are TGTGCCAGCAGCGTAGCGGCTGCCCTAGATACGCAGTATTTT. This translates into CASSVAAALDTQYF.

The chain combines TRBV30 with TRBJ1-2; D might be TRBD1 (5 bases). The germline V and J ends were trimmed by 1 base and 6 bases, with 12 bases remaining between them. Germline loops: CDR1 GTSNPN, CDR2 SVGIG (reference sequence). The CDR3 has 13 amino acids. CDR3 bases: TGTGCCTGGAGTGGGGGGAGGAAGGATGGCTACACCTTC. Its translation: CAWSGGRKDGYTF.

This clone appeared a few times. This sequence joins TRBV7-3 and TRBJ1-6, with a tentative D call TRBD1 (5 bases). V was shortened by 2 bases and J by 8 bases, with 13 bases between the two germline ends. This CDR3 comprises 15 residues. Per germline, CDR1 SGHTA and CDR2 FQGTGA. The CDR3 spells CASSLFGGDYSPLHF. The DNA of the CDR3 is TGTGCCAGCAGCTTATTCGGGGGTGATTATTCACCCCTCCACTTT.

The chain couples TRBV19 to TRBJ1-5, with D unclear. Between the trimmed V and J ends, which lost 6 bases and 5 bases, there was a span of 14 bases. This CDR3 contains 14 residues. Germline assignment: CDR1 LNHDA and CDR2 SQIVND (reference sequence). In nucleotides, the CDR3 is TGTGCCAGTAGCCCCACCGGAGCCGATCAGCCCCAGCATTTT. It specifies CASSPTGADQPQHF.

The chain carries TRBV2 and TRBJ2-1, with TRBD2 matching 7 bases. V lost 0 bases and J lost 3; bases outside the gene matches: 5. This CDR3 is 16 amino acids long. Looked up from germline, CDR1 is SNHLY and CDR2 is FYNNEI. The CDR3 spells CASSEAGAGYYNEQFF. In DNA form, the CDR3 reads TGTGCCAGCAGTGAAGCGGGAGCGGGGTACTACAATGAGCAGTTCTTC.

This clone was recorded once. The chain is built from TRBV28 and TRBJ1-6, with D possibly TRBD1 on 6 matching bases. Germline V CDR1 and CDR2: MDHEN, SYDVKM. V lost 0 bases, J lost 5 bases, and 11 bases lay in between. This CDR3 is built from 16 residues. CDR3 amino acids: CASSLWGDKNNSPLHF. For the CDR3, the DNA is TGTGCCAGCAGTTTATGGGGGGACAAGAATAATTCACCCCTCCACTTT.

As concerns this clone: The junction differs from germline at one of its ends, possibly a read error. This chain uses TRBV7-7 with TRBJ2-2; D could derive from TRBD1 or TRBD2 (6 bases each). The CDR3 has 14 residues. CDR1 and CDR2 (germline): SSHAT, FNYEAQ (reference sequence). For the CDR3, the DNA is TGTGCTAGCAGCCCGGGGGCGGCCACCGGGGAGCTGTTTTTT. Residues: CASSPGAATGELFF.

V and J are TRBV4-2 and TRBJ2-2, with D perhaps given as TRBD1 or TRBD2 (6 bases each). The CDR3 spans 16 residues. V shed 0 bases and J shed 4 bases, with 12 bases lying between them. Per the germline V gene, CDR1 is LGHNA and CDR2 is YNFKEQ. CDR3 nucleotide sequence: TGTGCCAGCAGCCAAGATGGGGGGCGTCGCACCGGGGAGCTGTTTTTT. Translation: CASSQDGGRRTGELFF.

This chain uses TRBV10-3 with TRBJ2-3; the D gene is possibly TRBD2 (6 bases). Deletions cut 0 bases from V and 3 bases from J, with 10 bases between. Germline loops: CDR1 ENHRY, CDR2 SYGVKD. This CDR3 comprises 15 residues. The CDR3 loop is CAISESTGRTDTQYF. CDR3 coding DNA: TGTGCCATCAGTGAGTCCACGGGGAGGACAGATACGCAGTATTTT.

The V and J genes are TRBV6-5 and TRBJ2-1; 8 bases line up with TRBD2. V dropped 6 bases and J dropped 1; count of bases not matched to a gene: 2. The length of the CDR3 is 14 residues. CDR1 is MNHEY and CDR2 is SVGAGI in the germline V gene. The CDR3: CASRASGSYNEQFF. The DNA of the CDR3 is TGTGCCAGCAGGGCTAGCGGGTCCTACAATGAGCAGTTCTTC.

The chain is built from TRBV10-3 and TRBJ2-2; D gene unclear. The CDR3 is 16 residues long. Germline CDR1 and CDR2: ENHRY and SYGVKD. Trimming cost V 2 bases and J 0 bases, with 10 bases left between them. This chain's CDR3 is CAISEPVAANTGELFF. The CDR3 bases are TGTGCCATCAGTGAGCCTGTGGCGGCGAACACCGGGGAGCTGTTTTTT.

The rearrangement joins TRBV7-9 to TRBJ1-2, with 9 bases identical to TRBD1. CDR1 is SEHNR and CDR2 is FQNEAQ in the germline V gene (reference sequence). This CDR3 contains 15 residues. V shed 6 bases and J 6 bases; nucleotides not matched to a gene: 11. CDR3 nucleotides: TGTGCCAGCAGAGATACAGGGGGCGAAAGGGATGGCTACACCTTC. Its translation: CASRDTGGERDGYTF. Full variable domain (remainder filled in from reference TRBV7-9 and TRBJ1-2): DTGVSQNPRHKITKRGQNVTFRCDPISEHNRLYWYRQTLGQGPEFLTYFQNEAQLEKSRLLSDRFSAERPKGSFSTLEIQRTEQGDSAMYLCASRDTGGERDGYTFGSGTRLTVV.

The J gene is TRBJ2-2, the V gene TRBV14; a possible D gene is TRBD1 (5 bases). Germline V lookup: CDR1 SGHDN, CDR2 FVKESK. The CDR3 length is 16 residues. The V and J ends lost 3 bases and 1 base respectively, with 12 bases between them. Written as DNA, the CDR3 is TGTGCCAGCAGCCATCGAAGGGGAAGGAACACCGGGGAGCTGTTTTTT. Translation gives CASSHRRGRNTGELFF.

CDR3 protein: CASSLYEKRNEQFF. CDR3 sequence (DNA): TGCGCCAGCAGCTTGTATGAGAAACGGAATGAGCAGTTCTTC. The rearrangement uses TRBV5-1 and TRBJ2-1; D remains ambiguous. Looked up from germline, CDR1 is SGHRS and CDR2 is YFSETQ. This CDR3 is built from 14 residues. Trimming took off 1 base at V and 7 bases at J, with 12 bases between the two ends.